One and the same sample provided the 19 T cell receptor beta chains below, sequenced in a study of blood T cell repertoires in COVID-19. Repertoires were generated with immunoSEQ multiplex PCR, while TCRdb's copy carries only in-frame clones and drops some. The sample holds approximately 230,000 clones; approximately 90% are singletons and the top ten take roughly 6%. Specimen: peripheral blood. These receptor sequences come from a woman in her twenties or thirties with COVID-19, enrolled during active disease.

The gene calls are TRBV7-6 and TRBJ2-7, with 7 nucleotides matching TRBD1. The J segment lost 6 bases and the V segment lost 5 bases, leaving 4 bases of the junction unmatched. The germline V gene encodes CDR1 SGHVS and CDR2 FNYEAQ. This CDR3 has 12 residues. The DNA for the CDR3 is TGTGCCAGCAGCCAGGGGGAAGGCGAGCAGTACTTC. Its protein is CASSQGEGEQYF.

This chain links TRBV5-1 with TRBJ1-2, with 7 bases lining up with TRBD1. The CDR3 runs to 15 residues. Germline V gene data show CDR1 as SGHRS and CDR2 as YFSETQ. The junction had 6 bases not matched to a gene; V was cut back by 4 bases and J by 0 bases. In nucleotides, the CDR3 is TGCGCCAGCAGCCCAGGGGGGACAGCTAACTATGGCTACACCTTC. Translated: CASSPGGTANYGYTF.

The chain employs TRBV18 and TRBJ2-3, with 7 bases fitting TRBD2. The CDR3 spans 15 residues. Germline-derived CDR1 and CDR2 are KGHSH and LQKENI. V was pared by 0 bases and J by 4 bases, with 4 bases of the junction left unmatched. CDR3 sequence (DNA): TGTGCCAGCTCACCACCGGCGGGGGTGGCAGATACGCAGTATTTT. Protein sequence: CASSPPAGVADTQYF.

Remarks on this clone: One junction end does not reproduce the germline sequence, and a read error may be involved. The chain combines TRBV5-6 with TRBJ1-1; maybe TRBD1 (6 bases). The length of the CDR3 is 13 residues. Germline V gene data show CDR1 as SGHDT and CDR2 as YYEEEE. The CDR3 spells CASSLGTHTEAFF. The CDR3 nucleotides read TGTGCCAGCAGCTTAGGGACACACACAGAAGCTTTCTTT.

The chain links TRBV9 to TRBJ2-5, with a tentative D call TRBD2 (7 bases). The CDR3 covers 15 residues. Per germline, CDR1 SGDLS and CDR2 YYNGEE. Trimming stripped 4 bases from V and 2 bases from J, with 15 bases between. The CDR3 region is CASSPYGGPQETQYF. The CDR3 DNA sequence: TGTGCCAGCAGCCCGTACGGGGGGCCGCAAGAGACCCAGTACTTC.

The chain combines TRBV30 with TRBJ1-1; weak D call: TRBD1 (5 bases). The CDR3 consists of 13 residues. Between the trimmed V and J ends, which lost 6 bases and 0 bases, there was a span of 11 bases. Germline CDR1 GTSNPN, CDR2 SVGIG (reference sequence). CDR3 coding DNA: TGTGCCTGCAGGGAAACGCTGAACACTGAAGCTTTCTTT. It translates to CACRETLNTEAFF.

The chain recombines TRBV7-2 with TRBJ2-3, with 10 bases identical to TRBD2. This CDR3 is 15 amino acids long. V was pared by 6 bases and J by 2 bases, with 5 bases of the junction left unmatched. Germline V gene sequence: CDR1 SGHTA, CDR2 FQGNSA. CDR3 loop: CASRLAGATTDTQYF. Here the CDR3 DNA reads TGTGCCAGCAGGCTAGCGGGAGCTACCACAGATACGCAGTATTTT.

The chain carries TRBV7-9 and TRBJ2-1, with D maybe TRBD1 (6 bases). The CDR3 consists of 16 residues. Germline CDR1 SEHNR, CDR2 FQNEAQ (reference sequence). V was shortened by 1 base and J by 1 base, with 11 bases between the two germline ends. CDR3 coding DNA: TGTGCCAGCAGCTTAGTCAGGGGAAGGTCCTACAATGAGCAGTTCTTC. Its translation is CASSLVRGRSYNEQFF. The full variable domain, completed using reference TRBV7-9 and TRBJ2-1, is DTGVSQNPRHKITKRGQNVTFRCDPISEHNRLYWYRQTLGQGPEFLTYFQNEAQLEKSRLLSDRFSAERPKGSFSTLEIQRTEQGDSAMYLCASSLVRGRSYNEQFFGPGTRLTVL.

The chain has TRBV24-1 and TRBJ2-1, with a tentative D call TRBD1 (5 bases). The germline gives CDR1 KGHDR, CDR2 SFDVKD. V gave up 5 bases and J gave up 2 bases, with 15 bases separating them. The CDR3 totals 16 residues. CDR3 sequence reads: CATSGNSGLPYNEQFF. For the CDR3, the DNA is TGTGCCACCAGTGGAAACTCAGGGTTGCCCTACAATGAGCAGTTCTTC.

This clone has a single count. This chain uses TRBV11-2 with TRBJ2-3, with a weak D call TRBD2 (6 bases). In germline, CDR1 is SGHAT, CDR2 FQNNGV. The CDR3 runs 13 residues. V was pared by 3 bases and J by 6 bases, with 10 bases between. CDR3 DNA sequence: TGTGCCAGCAGCTTCGGTCGGGGGGATACGCAGTATTTT. Its translation: CASSFGRGDTQYF.

V gene TRBV5-4 combines with J gene TRBJ2-3, with TRBD1 matching 7 bases. The length of the CDR3 is 14 residues. Per the germline V gene, CDR1 is SGHNT and CDR2 is YYREEE (reference sequence). Germline trimming cut 4 bases from V and 2 bases from J; bases unmatched to any gene: 4. For the CDR3, the DNA is TGTGCCAGCAGCGCCGGGACAGCCACAGATACGCAGTATTTT. It encodes CASSAGTATDTQYF.

The genes are TRBV4-1 and TRBJ2-3; D is possibly TRBD2 (6 bases). This CDR3 spans 16 amino acids. In germline, CDR1 is MGHRA, CDR2 YSYEKL. V shed 1 base and J shed 6 bases, with 17 bases lying between them. The CDR3 DNA sequence: TGCGCCAGCAGCCAAGTCCACGTATCCCGGGGGGATACGCAGTATTTT. It is translated as CASSQVHVSRGDTQYF.

The chain has TRBV10-2 and TRBJ2-5; TRBD2 aligns across 12 bases. The V segment lost 5 bases and the J segment 5 bases; nucleotides outside the gene matches: 6. Germline CDR1 and CDR2: WSHSY and SAAADI. This CDR3 is 15 amino acids long. CDR3 residues: CASSPTSGSAETQYF. As DNA, the CDR3 is TGCGCCAGCAGTCCGACTAGCGGGAGTGCTGAGACCCAGTACTTC.

V is TRBV7-2 and J is TRBJ1-6; D perhaps matches TRBD1 (6 bases). The CDR3 sequence is 16 residues long. Trimming took 5 bases from V and 0 from J, leaving 11 bases between them. From germline, CDR1 is SGHTA and CDR2 FQGNSA. CDR3 sequence (DNA): TGTGCCAGCAGCCCTAGGGGGAGCTCCTATAATTCACCCCTCCACTTT. Translating it yields CASSPRGSSYNSPLHF.

The chain is built from TRBV4-2 and TRBJ2-1; D possibly corresponds to TRBD1 (5 bases). This CDR3 spans 14 amino acids. Deletions cut 4 bases from V and 5 bases from J, with 12 bases between. The germline V gene encodes CDR1 LGHNA and CDR2 YNFKEQ. The CDR3 loop reads CASSPLGVHNEQFF. DNA of the CDR3: TGTGCCAGCAGCCCATTAGGGGTTCACAATGAGCAGTTCTTC.

The rearrangement uses TRBV7-2 and TRBJ2-1, with TRBD2 matching over 8 bases. Unmatched junction bases numbered 5, after V lost 1 base and J lost 9 bases. Germline V gene sequence: CDR1 SGHTA, CDR2 FQGNSA. The CDR3 is made up of 14 amino acids. The DNA for the CDR3 is TGTGCCAGCAGCTTAGAAGGGACTAGTATTGAGCAGTTCTTC. Residues: CASSLEGTSIEQFF.

V and J are TRBV21-1 and TRBJ2-1; TRBD1 was called by the table and not checked on the DNA. TRBV21-1 is given as a pseudogene. The CDR3 loop spans 13 amino acids. In nucleotides, the CDR3 is TGTGCCAGCAGCACGCTACAGGGGAATGAGCAGTTCTTC. Encoded protein: CASSTLQGNEQFF.

The gene calls are TRBV6-5 and TRBJ1-2, with TRBD1 identical over 7 bases. CDR1 is MNHEY and CDR2 is SVGAGI in the germline V gene. The CDR3 loop spans 15 amino acids. V was pared by 2 bases and J by 2 bases, with 5 bases of the junction left unmatched. The CDR3 nucleotides read TGTGCCAGCAGTTACCGGACAGGCGTAAACTATGGCTACACCTTC. Translating it yields CASSYRTGVNYGYTF.

The count of this clone is one. The genes are TRBV18 and TRBJ1-3; TRBD1 aligns across 7 bases. The germline V gene encodes CDR1 KGHSH and CDR2 LQKENI. This CDR3 is built from 16 residues. V shed 6 bases, J shed 8 bases, and the junction held 16 bases outside the gene matches. This CDR3 reads CASSPDSRGNAYTIYF. The DNA of the CDR3 is TGTGCCAGCTCGCCCGATTCCAGGGGGAACGCGTACACCATATATTTT.